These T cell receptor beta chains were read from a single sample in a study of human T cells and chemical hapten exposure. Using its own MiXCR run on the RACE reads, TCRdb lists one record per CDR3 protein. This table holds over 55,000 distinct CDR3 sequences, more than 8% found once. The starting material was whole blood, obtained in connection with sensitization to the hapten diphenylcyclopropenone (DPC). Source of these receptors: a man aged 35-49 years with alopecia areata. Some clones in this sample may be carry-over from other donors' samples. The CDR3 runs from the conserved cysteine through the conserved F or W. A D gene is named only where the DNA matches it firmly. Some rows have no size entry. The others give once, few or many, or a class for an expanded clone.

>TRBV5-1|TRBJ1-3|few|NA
CASSFTAGSGNTIYF
TGCGCCAGCAGCTTTACGGCAGGCTCTGGAAACACCATATATTTT
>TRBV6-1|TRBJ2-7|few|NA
CASSAEQGYEQYF
TGTGCCAGCAGTGCAGAACAGGGATACGAGCAGTACTTC
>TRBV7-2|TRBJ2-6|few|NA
CASNPGTGVSGANVLTF
TGTGCCAGCAACCCCGGGACTGGGGTCTCTGGGGCCAACGTCCTGACTTTC
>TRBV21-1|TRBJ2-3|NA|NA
CASSKAHPTDTQYF
TGTGCCAGCAGCAAAGCGCATCCCACAGATACGCAGTATTTT
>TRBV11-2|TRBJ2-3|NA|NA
CASSPWTGITDTQYF
TGTGCCAGCAGCCCATGGACCGGGATCACAGATACGCAGTATTTT
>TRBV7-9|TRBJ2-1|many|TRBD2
CASSSIRLADNYNEQFF
TGTGCCAGCAGCTCAATTCGACTAGCGGATAATTACAATGAGCAGTTCTTC
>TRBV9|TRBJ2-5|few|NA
CASTPEGKETQYF
TGTGCCAGCACCCCCGAGGGCAAAGAGACCCAGTACTTC
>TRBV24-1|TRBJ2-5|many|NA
CATSDLSDGVDRETQYF
TGTGCCACCAGTGATTTGTCCGACGGGGTGGATCGAGAGACCCAGTACTTC
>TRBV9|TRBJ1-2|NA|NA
CASSVADGQVYGYTF
TGTGCCAGCAGCGTAGCTGATGGGCAGGTCTATGGCTACACCTTC
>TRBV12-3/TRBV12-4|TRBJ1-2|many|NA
CASSRDGANYGYTF
TGTGCCAGCAGTCGGGACGGAGCTAACTATGGCTACACCTTC
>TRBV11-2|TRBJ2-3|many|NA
CASSLTPRGDTQYF
TGTGCCAGCAGCTTAACCCCCAGAGGAGATACGCAGTATTTT
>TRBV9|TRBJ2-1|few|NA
CASSPRDFSTPYNEQFF
TGTGCCAGCAGCCCCCGGGACTTTTCCACCCCCTACAATGAGCAGTTCTTC